This T cell receptor beta chain was recorded in a study of cytomegalovirus exposure and HLA in healthy donors. PCR employed 60 Vbeta and 13 Jbeta primers. Profiled with immunoSEQ multiplex PCR; TCRdb holds only in-frame clones, not every one. The table records roughly 100,000 clones, 73% of them present only once. Study outcomes and limitations: A later look showed TCR association rates differing by HLA locus, highest for DRB1 and lowest for HLA-C. Within an earlier analysis, most TCR beta V segments proved productive either about 87% or about 30% of the time. An apparent linkage of common viral pathogens to several of the most significant clusters emerged in a later analysis.

The donors were healthy bone marrow donors. This clone appeared a few times. Its cognate antigen is unknown. CDR1 is MDHEN, CDR2 SYDVKM, per germline. V was clipped by 2 bases and J by 0 bases, with 12 bases between them. CDR3 length: 16 residues. Sequenced material: PBMCs. The chain is built from TRBV28 and TRBJ2-3; possible D gene TRBD1, 6 bases. The receptor was isolated from a man aged 35 to 55 in good health and CMV-seronegative. The CDR3 DNA reads TGTGCCAGCAGTTTAAGGTCGGACAGTAGCACAGATACGCAGTATTTT. Translation gives CASSLRSDSSTDTQYF.